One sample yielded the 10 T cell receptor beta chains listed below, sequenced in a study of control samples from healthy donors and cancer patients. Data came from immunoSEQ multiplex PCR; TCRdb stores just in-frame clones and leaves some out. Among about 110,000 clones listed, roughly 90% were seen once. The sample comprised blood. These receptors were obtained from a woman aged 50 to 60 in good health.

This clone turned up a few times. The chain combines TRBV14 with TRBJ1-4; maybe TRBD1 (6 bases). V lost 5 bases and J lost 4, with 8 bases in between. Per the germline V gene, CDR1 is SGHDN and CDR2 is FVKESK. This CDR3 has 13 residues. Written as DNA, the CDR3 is TGTGCCAGCAGCGGACAGCTTAATGAAAAACTGTTTTTT. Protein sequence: CASSGQLNEKLFF.

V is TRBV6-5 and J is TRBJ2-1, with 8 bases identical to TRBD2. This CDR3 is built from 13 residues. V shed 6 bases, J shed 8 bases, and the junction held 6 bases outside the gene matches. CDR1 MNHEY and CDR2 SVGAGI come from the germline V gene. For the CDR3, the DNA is TGTGCCAGCAGCGGGAGGGCCAGGGATGAGCAGTTCTTC. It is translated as CASSGRARDEQFF.

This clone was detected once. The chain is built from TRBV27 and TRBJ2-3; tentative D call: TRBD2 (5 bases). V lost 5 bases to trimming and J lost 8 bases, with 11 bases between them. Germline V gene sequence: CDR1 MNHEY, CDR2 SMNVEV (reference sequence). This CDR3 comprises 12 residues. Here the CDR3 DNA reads TGTGCCAGCAGTGCACGGACTGGTACGCAGTATTTT. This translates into CASSARTGTQYF.

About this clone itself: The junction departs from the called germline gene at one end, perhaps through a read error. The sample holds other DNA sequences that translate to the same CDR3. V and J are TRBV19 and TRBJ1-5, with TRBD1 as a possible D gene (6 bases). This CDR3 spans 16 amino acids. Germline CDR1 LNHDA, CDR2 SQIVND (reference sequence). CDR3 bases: TGCGCCAGTAGTATCAGGGGAGATATCGGCAATCAGCCCCAGCATTTT. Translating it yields CASSIRGDIGNQPQHF. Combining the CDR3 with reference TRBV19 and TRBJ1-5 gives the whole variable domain DGGITQSPKYLFRKEGQNVTLSCEQNLNHDAMYWYRQDPGQGLRLIYYSQIVNDFQKGDIAEGYSVSREKKESFPLTVTSAQKNPTAFYLCASSIRGDIGNQPQHFGDGTRLSIL.

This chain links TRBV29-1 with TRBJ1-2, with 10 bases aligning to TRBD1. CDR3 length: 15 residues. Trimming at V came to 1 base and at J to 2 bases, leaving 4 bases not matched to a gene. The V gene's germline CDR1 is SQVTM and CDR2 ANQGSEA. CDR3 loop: CSVEGETGGNYGYTF. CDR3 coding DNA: TGCAGCGTTGAAGGGGAGACAGGGGGCAACTATGGCTACACCTTC. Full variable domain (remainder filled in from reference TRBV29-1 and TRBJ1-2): SAVISQKPSRDICQRGTSLTIQCQVDSQVTMMFWYRQQPGQSLTLIATANQGSEATYESGFVIDKFPISRPNLTFSTLTVSNMSPEDSSIYLCSVEGETGGNYGYTFGSGTRLTVV.

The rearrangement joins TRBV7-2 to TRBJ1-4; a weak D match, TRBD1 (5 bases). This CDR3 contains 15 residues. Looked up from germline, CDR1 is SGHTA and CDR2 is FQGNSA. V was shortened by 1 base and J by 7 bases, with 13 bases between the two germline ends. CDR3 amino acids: CASSLEKRTIEKLFF. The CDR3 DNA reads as TGTGCCAGCAGCTTAGAAAAAAGGACAATTGAAAAACTGTTTTTT. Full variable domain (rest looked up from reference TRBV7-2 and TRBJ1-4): GAGVSQSPSNKVTEKGKDVELRCDPISGHTALYWYRQSLGQGLEFLIYFQGNSAPDKSGLPSDRFSAERTGGSVSTLTIQRTQQEDSAVYLCASSLEKRTIEKLFFGSGTQLSVL.

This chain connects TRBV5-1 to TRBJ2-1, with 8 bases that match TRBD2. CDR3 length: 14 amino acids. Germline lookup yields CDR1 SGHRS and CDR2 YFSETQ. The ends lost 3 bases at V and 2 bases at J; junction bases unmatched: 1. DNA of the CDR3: TGCGCCAGCAGCTACGGGGGGGCCTACAATGAGCAGTTCTTC. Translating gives CASSYGGAYNEQFF.

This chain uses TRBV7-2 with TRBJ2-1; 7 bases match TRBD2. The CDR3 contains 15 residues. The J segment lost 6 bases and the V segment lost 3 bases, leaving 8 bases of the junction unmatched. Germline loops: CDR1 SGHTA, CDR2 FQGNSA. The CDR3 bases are TGTGCCAGCAGCTTCAATCTAGCGGTCGGCAATGAGCAGTTCTTC. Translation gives CASSFNLAVGNEQFF.

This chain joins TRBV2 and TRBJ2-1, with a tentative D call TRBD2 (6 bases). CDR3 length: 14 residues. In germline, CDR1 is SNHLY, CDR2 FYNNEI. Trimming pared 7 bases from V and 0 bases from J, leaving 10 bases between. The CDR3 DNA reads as TGTGCCAGCACTAGGAGGGACTCCTACAATGAGCAGTTCTTC. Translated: CASTRRDSYNEQFF.

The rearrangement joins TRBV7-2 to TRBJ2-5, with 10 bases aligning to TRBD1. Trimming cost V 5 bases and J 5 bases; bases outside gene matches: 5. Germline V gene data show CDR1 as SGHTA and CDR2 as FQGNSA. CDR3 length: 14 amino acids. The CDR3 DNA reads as TGTGCCAGCAGCCGGGACAGGGGATGGGAGACCCAGTACTTC. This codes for CASSRDRGWETQYF.